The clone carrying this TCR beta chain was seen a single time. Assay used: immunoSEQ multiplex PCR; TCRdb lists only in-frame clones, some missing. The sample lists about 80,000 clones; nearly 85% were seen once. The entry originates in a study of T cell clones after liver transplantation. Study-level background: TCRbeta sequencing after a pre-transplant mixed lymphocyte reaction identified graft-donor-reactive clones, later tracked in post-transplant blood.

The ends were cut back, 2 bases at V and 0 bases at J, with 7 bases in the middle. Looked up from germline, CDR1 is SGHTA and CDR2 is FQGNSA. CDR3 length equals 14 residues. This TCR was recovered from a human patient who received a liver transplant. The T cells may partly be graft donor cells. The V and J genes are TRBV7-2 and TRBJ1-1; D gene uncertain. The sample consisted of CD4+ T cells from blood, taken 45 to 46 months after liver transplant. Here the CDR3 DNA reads TGTGCCAGCAGCTTAAACGGTCTGAACACTGAAGCTTTCTTT. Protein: CASSLNGLNTEAFF.